This T cell receptor (beta chain) was sequenced during a study of tumor and adjacent non-tumor tissue in lung cancer. Study in general: The cohort had under 15 adenocarcinoma, 2 squamous cell and 1 small cell patients.

A modified ARM-PCR protocol with three rounds of nested PCR amplified TCRbeta. Each CDR3 protein gets one entry after TCRdb re-called the multiplex PCR reads with MiXCR. The sample lists tens of thousands of distinct CDR3 sequences; about two thirds were seen once. Germline V gene sequence: CDR1 MNHEY, CDR2 SVGAGI. This CDR3 comprises 15 residues. RNA was extracted from bulk tissue without any cell sorting. The normal lung tissue was taken more than 3 cm from the tumor edge. This clonotype was seen just once. At one of its ends the junction is not consistent with the germline gene, which may arise from a read error.

The sequenced sample consisted of distant non-tumor lung tissue. This receptor was obtained from a woman aged 45-60 years with non-small cell lung cancer. This rearrangement joins TRBV6-5 to TRBJ1-6; no clear D. CDR3 in amino acids: CASSYTTWTNTPLHF. The CDR3 DNA reads as TGTGCCAGCAGTTACACTACATGGACTAATACACCCCTCCACTTT.